This T cell receptor beta chain is from a study of molecular identifiers for immune sequencing clone quantification. Concerning this clonotype itself: At one of its ends the junction is not consistent with the germline gene, which may arise from a read error.

Germline V gives CDR1 MNHEY, CDR2 SVGEGT. This CDR3 contains 18 residues. TCRdb reanalysed the PCR reads using MiXCR and keeps one entry per CDR3 protein. Of about 330,000 distinct CDR3 sequences in the sample, over 20% were seen once. The chain uses TRBV6-2 or TRBV6-3 and TRBJ2-3; 10 nucleotides match TRBD2. This sequence was found in a human donor in good health. Some libraries in this study had Jurkat cell RNA spiked in. Specimen: naive CD8+ T cells from blood, with Jurkat cell RNA spiked in. Regarding subset: FACS-sorted CD8+CD4-CCR7+CD45RA+ naive T cells. The chain's CDR3 is CASRYSELAGASTDTQYF. CDR3 nucleotide sequence: TGTGCCAGCAGATACTCGGAGCTAGCGGGGGCTTCCACAGATACGCAGTATTTT.